This T cell receptor (beta chain) appears in the sequencing data of a study of T cell responses to AZD1222 COVID-19 vaccine. Looked up from germline, CDR1 is LGHNA and CDR2 is YSLEER. V lost 7 bases and J 2 bases, leaving 12 bases between the germline ends. CDR3 length equals 15 residues. On this clone: Its antigen is currently unknown.

The method was immunoSEQ multiplex PCR; TCRdb's version includes in-frame clones alone and lacks a portion of them. The sample holds under 200,000 clones, roughly nine tenths seen once. The study, taken as a whole, reports: Increases in Spike-specific TCR breadth and depth were seen after two AZD1222 doses. Close to half of spike-specific TCRs reportedly recognize unmutated variant regions. Without day 14 samples, only post-peak T cell repertoires were studied. CD4 TCRs linked to vaccination spanned spike, dominating at 160-218 and 743-854.

This clonotype was obtained from an adult who received the MenACWY meningococcal vaccine as a control. The V and J genes are TRBV4-3 and TRBJ2-6; D is uncertain. The sample here was peripheral blood, taken 28 days after the second dose of the MenACWY control vaccine. For the CDR3, the DNA is TGCGCCAGCACCACTTCTTGGACTGGGGCCAACGTCCTGACTTTC. Translated, it gives CASTTSWTGANVLTF.